The sequence of this TCR beta chain was determined in a study of T-cell reconstitution after alpha-beta-depleted transplantation in children. Study findings and constraints: In patients about two months after transplant, alpha-beta T cells reportedly arose from several hundred expanded graft clones. Diversity of TCRbeta at day 60 was high in some patients, arising from surviving recipient T cells and thymic progenitors.

A TCRbeta library incorporating unique molecular identifiers was prepared. From the PCR reads, TCRdb called clonotypes with MiXCR, one entry per CDR3 protein. The sample holds more than 500,000 distinct CDR3 sequences; about an eighth are singletons and the top ten take 14%. The CDR3 contains 16 residues. V was pared by 4 bases and J by 4 bases, with 6 bases of the junction left unmatched. Germline CDR1 is SGHRS and CDR2 is YFSETQ. A word on this clonotype: What it recognizes is unknown.

The genes are TRBV5-1 and TRBJ2-3; 13 bases agree with TRBD2. This clonotype originated in a female patient between 2 and 15 years old who had a stem cell transplant for aplastic anemia, so the T cells may come from the graft donor. The sample here was PBMCs, mostly from graft donor cells, taken 180 days after TCRalphabeta/CD19-depleted stem cell transplant. The CDR3 loop reads CASSGTSGNLADTQYF. The CDR3 nucleotides are TGCGCCAGCAGCGGGACTAGCGGGAATCTCGCAGATACGCAGTATTTT.